This T cell receptor (beta chain) was recorded in a study of OX40 agonist ivuxolimab in advanced cancers. Study results and limitations: CD8+ T cells were the subset that, on average, had more expanded clones than CD4+.

Concerning this clone: The antigen is unknown.

Some clones are missing from TCRdb's copy, which holds only in-frame ones; the method was immunoSEQ multiplex PCR. The sample yields about 15,000 clones, 80% to 95% seen once. V gave up 4 bases and J gave up 3 bases, with 19 bases separating them. The CDR3 is 17 residues long. Looked up from germline, CDR1 is SEHNR and CDR2 is FQNEAQ (reference sequence). The sequencing used CD4+ or CD8+ T cells sorted from blood, collected in a trial of the OX40 agonist ivuxolimab. This receptor was taken from an adult with an advanced solid tumor such as melanoma, head and neck, liver or kidney cancer. The chain carries TRBV7-9 and TRBJ2-1; tentatively, D is TRBD1 or TRBD2 (5 bases each). The CDR3 bases are TGTGCCAGCAGCTCGTCACTGCCCGGGACGGACTACAATGAGCAGTTCTTC. Its protein is CASSSSLPGTDYNEQFF.